This TCR beta chain came from a study of shared clonotypes between healthy human individuals. Generated by immunoSEQ multiplex PCR, the TCRdb table keeps only in-frame clones and is missing some. The profile shows some 240,000 clones, 65% to 70% of them singletons. Per germline, CDR1 SQVTM and CDR2 ANQGSEA. J gave up 2 bases and V 4 bases, and 3 bases lay outside the gene matches. The CDR3 contains 13 residues. Caucasian adults living in Nashville, Tennessee, provided all samples. The sequence was collected from a young man in good health. The material sequenced was memory CD4+ T cells sorted from blood. Subset: CD45RA-negative fraction. V usage is TRBV29-1 and J usage is TRBJ2-3; 7 nucleotides match TRBD1. This CDR3 reads CSVVGQYTDTQYF. The CDR3 DNA is TGCAGCGTTGTGGGACAGTACACAGATACGCAGTATTTT.